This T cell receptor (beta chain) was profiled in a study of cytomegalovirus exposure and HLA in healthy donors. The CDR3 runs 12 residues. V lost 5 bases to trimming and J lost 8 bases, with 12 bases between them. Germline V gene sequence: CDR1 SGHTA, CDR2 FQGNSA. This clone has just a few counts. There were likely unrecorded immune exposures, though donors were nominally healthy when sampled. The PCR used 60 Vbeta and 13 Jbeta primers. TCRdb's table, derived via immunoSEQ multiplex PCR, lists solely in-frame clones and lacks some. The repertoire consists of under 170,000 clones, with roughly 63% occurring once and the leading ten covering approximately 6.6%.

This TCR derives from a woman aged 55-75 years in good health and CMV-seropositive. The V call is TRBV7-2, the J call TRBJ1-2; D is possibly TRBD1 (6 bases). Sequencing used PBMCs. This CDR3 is CASSTGYGGYTF. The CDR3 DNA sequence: TGTGCCAGCAGCACAGGGTATGGCGGCTACACCTTC.